This T cell receptor (beta chain) emerged from a study of T cells in Graves' hyperthyroidism and ophthalmopathy. Looked up from germline, CDR1 is KGHDR and CDR2 is SFDVKD. The V and J ends lost 11 bases and 5 bases, in that order; junction bases with no gene match: 9. The CDR3 has 13 residues. Details on this clonotype: As yet, its antigen is unknown. Being one base from a much bigger clone, this may be a read error.

Amplification of TCR beta CDR3 regions was performed using RNA transcripts as template. A set of HTBI primers served as the primers for a first-round RT-PCR of the TCR CDR3. TCRdb reprocessed the multiplex PCR reads with MiXCR, giving one entry per CDR3 protein. The table shows approximately 560,000 distinct CDR3 sequences, with 46% occurring only once. General study results and limits: From stable hyperthyroidism, ophthalmopathy was separated by a 13 V-J model. The majority of expanded thyroid clonotypes above 0.001 also appeared in blood.

The sample comprised peripheral blood or thyroid tissue (not recorded which). The receptor was derived from a young woman with Graves' hyperthyroidism. The chain recombines TRBV24-1 with TRBJ2-7; 9 nucleotides align to TRBD1. CDR3 in DNA: TGTGCCATCGGGGGACAGGGCACCCACGAGCAGTACTTC. Translation gives CAIGGQGTHEQYF.